The sequence of this T cell receptor beta chain was determined in a study of blood T cell repertoires in COVID-19. As for the study in general: Acute and convalescent COVID-19 samples came from the United States, Italy and Spain. T cells, B-cell-depleted T cells, or PBMCs provided the cDNA or gDNA that served as material.

In the original processing: Amplification of reference gene primers provided the estimated nucleated cell counts. Libraries were prepared by immunoSEQ multiplex PCR; TCRdb keeps only in-frame clonotypes and omits some of them. V, J and clone size reflect that table, while D and trimming were determined from the DNA. Counted here are around 200,000 clones, 83% occurring once; the ten biggest clones make up about 2.5%. Points on this clone: One end of the junction fails to match germline, which may point to a read error.

Looked up from germline, CDR1 is WNHNN and CDR2 is SYGVQD (reference sequence). The CDR3 covers 13 residues. Sequencing was performed on peripheral blood. The receptor comes from a woman aged 40 to 50 with active or convalescent COVID-19. The chain employs TRBV10-1 and TRBJ2-1; D might be TRBD2 (6 bases). CDR3 loop: CASSENRGGYALF. CDR3 bases: TGCGCCAGCAGTGAGAATAGGGGAGGATATGCGCTCTTC.